This T cell receptor beta chain was observed in a study of regulatory T cells in long-lasting Graves disease. As for the study in general: The term persistent Graves' disease signified upward of 5 years on antithyroid drugs with positive TSH receptor antibodies. Points from the study as a whole: Since the sample size was small, accuracy may have been reduced. Favored usage of TRBV28, TRBJ1-2 and TRBJ2-5 was recorded in persistent disease.

This clonotype has a handful of counts. As yet, its antigen is unknown. Time point noted: persistent/refractory GD, antithyroid drugs over 5 years with positive TRAb. Generation of the TCR library employed RNA extracted from PBMCs. Around 9.9 milliliters of peripheral blood went into EDTA tubes. HTBI primers from iRepertoire and Arm-PCR of CDR3 regions yielded the TCR beta libraries. TCRdb independently ran MiXCR on the multiplex PCR reads; one entry per CDR3 protein. The repertoire consists of under 350,000 distinct CDR3 sequences, with 22% occurring once and the leading ten covering approximately 53%. The CDR3 loop spans 13 amino acids. V lost 7 bases and J lost 3, with 16 bases in between. Germline CDR1 reads SQVTM; CDR2 reads ANQGSEA.

The chain combines TRBV29-1 with TRBJ2-7; D may be TRBD1 or TRBD2 (6 bases each). This receptor was obtained from a female donor with Graves disease. The specimen comprised peripheral blood mononuclear cells (PBMCs), sampled when the disease was refractory, from a patient treated with antithyroid drugs. DNA for the CDR3: TGCAGCGCCGCGGGGACAAACGTCTACGAGCAGTACTTC. It specifies CSAAGTNVYEQYF.